This TCR beta chain was identified in a study of blood T cell repertoires in COVID-19. Germline V gene lookup returns CDR1 SGHRS and CDR2 YFSETQ. The CDR3 is made up of 18 amino acids. V lost 0 bases and J lost 0, with 13 bases in between. Sequenced by immunoSEQ multiplex PCR; TCRdb stores in-frame clones only, minus some. The data contain 45,000 or so clones, approximately 85% of them singletons. The sequenced material came from peripheral blood. The J gene is TRBJ1-6, the V gene TRBV5-1, with D possibly matching TRBD1 (6 bases). The TCR originated in a human donor in a cohort sampled during active COVID-19. CDR3 sequence reads: CASSLAGQGSSYNSPLHF. In DNA, the CDR3 is TGCGCCAGCAGCTTGGCCGGGCAGGGGAGCTCCTATAATTCACCCCTCCACTTT.